This T cell receptor (beta chain) was identified during a study of T cells after yellow fever vaccination. Concerning this clonotype: The antigen remains unidentified.

5'RACE template switching produced TCR cDNA carrying a universal primer site and UMIs. TCRdb re-called the 5' RACE reads with MiXCR, one entry per CDR3 protein. Among about 330,000 distinct CDR3 sequences listed, about 6.6% were seen once. General study results and limits: Reappearance after the booster was seen for most primary-vaccination clones, at about 95% CD4 and roughly 90% CD8. Abundant contaminating clonotypes from the bulk population could appear in FACS-sorted repertoires.

The germline CDR1 and CDR2 sequences are SGHDN and FVKESK. The CDR3 extends over 15 amino acids. V lost 2 bases, J lost 7 bases, and 5 bases stayed unmatched. Source: PBMCs, taken roughly 45 days after the first yellow fever vaccination. The chain is built from TRBV14 and TRBJ2-1, with 10 bases lining up with TRBD2. This receptor was taken from a man younger than 35 who received the YFV17D yellow fever vaccine. The DNA for the CDR3 is TGTGCCAGCAGCCAACAAGCGGGGGGGCTGAATGAGCAGTTCTTC. It yields the protein CASSQQAGGLNEQFF.